The 27 T cell receptor beta chains given below trace back to one sample, sequenced in a study of vaccination effects on CD4 cells after COVID-19. Clones were read by immunoSEQ multiplex PCR, and TCRdb kept only the in-frame ones, dropping some. The table lists tens of thousands of clones, 80% of them singletons. Which antigens these TCRs recognize remains unknown. Expansion with viral peptide pools was applied to antigen-specific CD4+ T cells by the ViraFEST assay prior to sequencing. Subsequent to approximately 9 days of culture, CD4+ T cells were isolated. Prior SARS-CoV-2 infection was absent in the vaccine recipients, as shown by negative nucleocapsid antibodies. Sample: CD4+ T cells from PBMCs cultured with SARS-CoV-2 spike peptides, taken before COVID-19 vaccination. The receptors stem from a human donor who received a COVID-19 vaccine.

The chain is built from TRBV29-1 and TRBJ2-3; no reliable D call. This CDR3 is built from 14 residues. V lost 7 bases to trimming and J lost 4 bases, with 18 bases between them. Per the germline V gene, CDR1 is SQVTM and CDR2 is ANQGSEA. This CDR3 is CSATSLWGADTQYF. CDR3 sequence (DNA): TGCAGCGCGACCTCTCTTTGGGGTGCAGATACGCAGTATTTT.

The chain couples TRBV7-9 to TRBJ1-4; tentative D call: TRBD1 (6 bases). The CDR3 has 15 amino acids. V dropped 2 bases and J dropped 2 bases, with 9 bases sitting between them. The V gene's germline CDR1 is SEHNR and CDR2 FQNEAQ (reference sequence). In nucleotides, the CDR3 is TGTGCCAGCAGCTTAATGCAGGGGACTAATGAAAAACTGTTTTTT. Protein sequence: CASSLMQGTNEKLFF.

The chain carries TRBV19 and TRBJ1-1; unclear D gene. Germline CDR1 and CDR2: LNHDA and SQIVND (reference sequence). CDR3 size: 13 residues. V lost 1 base and J 1 base, leaving 4 bases between the germline ends. CDR3 amino acids: CASSIVQNTEAFF. CDR3 DNA: TGTGCCAGTAGTATAGTACAGAACACTGAAGCTTTCTTT.

The genes are TRBV24-1 and TRBJ2-2, with D maybe TRBD1 (6 bases). Germline loops: CDR1 KGHDR, CDR2 SFDVKD. Deletions cut 2 bases from V and 5 bases from J, with 11 bases between. This CDR3 is built from 15 residues. CDR3 residues: CATSDSQGFTGELFF. The CDR3 DNA follows: TGTGCCACCAGTGATTCGCAGGGGTTTACCGGGGAGCTGTTTTTT.

This chain uses TRBV2 with TRBJ1-3; 8 bases align to TRBD1. CDR1 and CDR2 from the germline V gene are SNHLY and FYNNEI. The CDR3 runs to 17 residues. V shed 0 bases, J shed 4 bases, and the junction held 8 bases outside the gene matches. The chain's CDR3 is CASSEALFSGGGNTIYF. Written as DNA, the CDR3 is TGTGCCAGCAGTGAAGCGCTATTCTCAGGGGGCGGAAACACCATATATTTT. Complete variable domain (other parts from reference TRBV2 and TRBJ1-3): EPEVTQTPSHQVTQMGQEVILRCVPISNHLYFYWYRQILGQKVEFLVSFYNNEISEKSEIFDDQFSVERPDGSNFTLKIRSTKLEDSAMYFCASSEALFSGGGNTIYFGEGSWLTVV.

This chain links TRBV4-1 with TRBJ1-6; tentatively, D is TRBD1 (5 bases). The CDR3 has 15 amino acids. Trimming left V 6 bases short and J 3 bases short, with 12 bases between. Germline V gene data show CDR1 as MGHRA and CDR2 as YSYEKL. CDR3 DNA sequence: TGCGCCAGCAGGGGGGGAATGGGCTATAATTCACCCCTCCACTTT. Amino acid sequence: CASRGGMGYNSPLHF.

The chain is built from TRBV7-3 and TRBJ2-6; D is unresolved. V lost 0 bases and J lost 0, with 9 bases in between. The germline CDR1 and CDR2 sequences are SGHTA and FQGTGA. The length of the CDR3 is 17 residues. CDR3 sequence reads: CASSLTKTYSGANVLTF. The CDR3 nucleotides are TGTGCCAGCAGCTTAACCAAGACGTACTCTGGGGCCAACGTCCTGACTTTC.

CDR3 amino acids: CASSYSMGYGYTF. For the CDR3, the DNA is TGTGCCAGCAGTTACTCGATGGGTTATGGCTACACCTTC. This chain joins TRBV6-5 and TRBJ1-2; D remains ambiguous. With 0 bases removed from V and 5 bases from J, the gap between germline ends came to 7 bases. Per germline, CDR1 MNHEY and CDR2 SVGAGI. The CDR3 extends over 13 amino acids.

The chain has TRBV19 and TRBJ2-2, with TRBD1 matching 11 bases. The J segment lost 6 bases and the V segment lost 9 bases, leaving 15 bases of the junction unmatched. The CDR3 has 17 amino acids. Germline V gene sequence: CDR1 LNHDA, CDR2 SQIVND (reference sequence). The CDR3 protein is CASSYRMGQGVAGELFF. The CDR3 DNA is TGTGCCAGCTCATACCGTATGGGACAGGGGGTTGCCGGGGAGCTGTTTTTT.

The chain links TRBV9 to TRBJ1-2; D remains ambiguous. Trimming cost V 0 bases and J 8 bases, with 8 bases left between them. The length of the CDR3 is 12 residues. Germline values: CDR1 SGDLS, CDR2 YYNGEE. CDR3 sequence (DNA): TGTGCCAGCAGCGTAGGCTTCTACGGCTACACCTTC. Its translation: CASSVGFYGYTF.

This clone was observed once. V and J are TRBV20-1 and TRBJ1-2; D gene ambiguous. Germline V gene sequence: CDR1 DFQATT, CDR2 SNEGSKA (reference sequence). V was pared by 3 bases and J by 2 bases, with 13 bases between. This CDR3 is 14 amino acids long. Here the CDR3 DNA reads TGCAGTGCTAGTAAGGGCCTATTGAACTATGGCTACACCTTC. Protein product: CSASKGLLNYGYTF.

The CDR3 protein is CATSRGVLNEQFF. CDR3 sequence (DNA): TGTGCCACCTCCCGGGGGGTTCTCAATGAGCAGTTCTTC. The rearrangement links TRBV24-1 to TRBJ2-1; 7 nucleotides line up with TRBD2. The CDR3 covers 13 residues. Losses at the gene ends were 9 bases for V and 6 bases for J; bases not matched to a gene: 7. Germline-derived CDR1 and CDR2 are KGHDR and SFDVKD.

This sequence joins TRBV28 and TRBJ1-5; a weak D match, TRBD1 (5 bases). From germline, CDR1 is MDHEN and CDR2 SYDVKM. Trimming took 2 bases from V and 6 from J, leaving 20 bases between them. The CDR3 is 17 residues long. The CDR3 DNA follows: TGTGCCAGCAGTTTAATTACAGGTCGGAGATTAGTTCAGCCCCAGCATTTT. Translation gives CASSLITGRRLVQPQHF. The variable domain in full, with the rest retrieved from reference TRBV28 and TRBJ1-5, is DVKVTQSSRYLVKRTGEKVFLECVQDMDHENMFWYRQDPGLGLRLIYFSYDVKMKEKGDIPEGYSVSREKKERFSLILESASTNQTSMYLCASSLITGRRLVQPQHFGDGTRLSIL.

The V gene is TRBV18, the J gene TRBJ1-5, with 8 bases matching TRBD1. The CDR3 totals 14 residues. CDR1 and CDR2 (germline): KGHSH, LQKENI. Trimming at V came to 3 bases and at J to 4 bases, leaving 2 bases not matched to a gene. As DNA, the CDR3 is TGTGCCAGCTCACCTCAGGGGGCGAATCAGCCCCAGCATTTT. Its translation is CASSPQGANQPQHF.

The chain couples TRBV7-9 to TRBJ2-5; 9 bases are a match to TRBD1. The CDR3 has 13 residues. Per germline, CDR1 SEHNR and CDR2 FQNEAQ (reference sequence). The trim removed 7 bases at V and 5 bases at J, leaving 5 bases unmatched. The CDR3 bases are TGTGCCAGCAAAACAGGGGGCCGGGAGACCCAGTACTTC. Residues: CASKTGGRETQYF.

The V call is TRBV3-1 (or the pseudogene TRBV3-2), the J call TRBJ2-1, with D hard to call. V was trimmed by 0 bases and J by 5 bases, leaving 14 bases between them. This CDR3 contains 16 residues. Germline lookup yields CDR1 LGHDT and CDR2 YNNKEL (reference sequence). The CDR3 region has the DNA TGTGCCAGCAGCCAAGATAGGGCTGGTGGGAACAATGAGCAGTTCTTC. Its translation: CASSQDRAGGNNEQFF.

The rearrangement links TRBV10-1 to TRBJ1-3; no clear D. The CDR3 has 14 residues. Trimming took off 4 bases at V and 1 base at J, with 8 bases between the two ends. Germline lookup yields CDR1 WNHNN and CDR2 SYGVQD (reference sequence). Here the CDR3 DNA reads TGCGCCAGCAGTGCAACTCCATCTGGAAACACCATATATTTT. Protein product: CASSATPSGNTIYF.

A remark on this clone: This likely comes from a read error, as the CDR3 has no conserved phenylalanine or tryptophan at its end. It is unclear where the CDR3 begins or ends on the DNA, so no DNA is shown, and the CDR3 is as TCRdb lists it. The CDR3 here is CASKIDRVRPWII. This chain uses TRBV6-5 with TRBJ1-2; TRBD1 is taken as the D call from the table, unchecked against the DNA. Germline V gene sequence: CDR1 MNHEY, CDR2 SVGAGI. The CDR3 has 13 amino acids, counting both end residues.

The V and J genes are TRBV11-2 and TRBJ2-7, with D hard to call. Trimming cost V 1 base and J 2 bases, with 9 bases left between them. From germline, CDR1 is SGHAT and CDR2 FQNNGV. The CDR3 covers 14 residues. Written as DNA, the CDR3 is TGTGCCAGCAGCTTAGTAGACACCGCCTACGAGCAGTACGTC. Protein product: CASSLVDTAYEQYV.

This chain uses TRBV28 with TRBJ2-7; no definite D call. CDR1 and CDR2 from the germline V gene are MDHEN and SYDVKM. Trimming shortened V by 4 bases and J by 4 bases, and 5 bases separated the two germline ends. The CDR3 extends over 11 amino acids. CDR3 coding DNA: TGTGCCAGCAGTTCCTCTTACGAGCAGTACGTC. This translates into CASSSSYEQYV.

The V and J genes are TRBV12-3 or TRBV12-4 and TRBJ1-2; D call uncertain. Trimming shortened V by 2 bases and J by 2 bases, and 6 bases separated the two germline ends. The CDR3 spans 13 residues. The CDR3 region has the DNA TGTGCCAGCAGTTTAACCGGGAACTATGGCTACACCTTC. It codes for CASSLTGNYGYTF.

V is TRBV7-3 and J is TRBJ2-1, with D tentatively TRBD2 (5 bases). The CDR3 loop spans 17 amino acids. Trimming stripped 5 bases from V and 4 bases from J, with 21 bases between. Germline V gene data show CDR1 as SGHTA and CDR2 as FQGTGA. In nucleotides, the CDR3 is TGTGCCAGCAGCCCGAACGCCCTACAACGGGGTTACAATGAGCAGTTCTTC. Protein sequence: CASSPNALQRGYNEQFF.

The chain links TRBV19 to TRBJ1-4; TRBD1 matches 9 bases. Germline V CDR1 and CDR2: LNHDA, SQIVND (reference sequence). J gave up 4 bases and V 6 bases, and 9 bases lay outside the gene matches. This CDR3 comprises 16 residues. The CDR3 spells CASSPTGQGNNEKLFF. CDR3 bases: TGTGCCAGTAGCCCCACCGGACAGGGGAATAATGAAAAACTGTTTTTT.

J is TRBJ1-2 and V is TRBV6-5; weak D call: TRBD1 (6 bases). CDR3 size: 13 residues. V lost 7 bases to trimming and J lost 7 bases, with 16 bases between them. Germline V lookup: CDR1 MNHEY, CDR2 SVGAGI. CDR3 loop: CASINGAGAGYTF. The CDR3 nucleotides read TGTGCCAGCATCAATGGGGCAGGGGCTGGCTACACCTTC.

The V gene is TRBV24-1, the J gene TRBJ2-1; 13 nucleotides agree with TRBD2. CDR1 is KGHDR and CDR2 is SFDVKD in the germline V gene. This CDR3 comprises 17 residues. Losses at the gene ends were 4 bases for V and 3 bases for J; bases not matched to a gene: 5. The CDR3 here is CATSDVLAGGHYNEQFF. The CDR3 DNA sequence: TGTGCCACCAGTGACGTACTAGCGGGGGGGCACTACAATGAGCAGTTCTTC.

V and J are TRBV6-5 and TRBJ1-5; D gene uncertain. Germline V lookup: CDR1 MNHEY, CDR2 SVGAGI. With 0 bases removed from V and 9 bases from J, the gap between germline ends came to 12 bases. The CDR3 consists of 14 residues. The CDR3 here is CASSYSSNYPPQHF. The DNA of the CDR3 is TGTGCCAGCAGTTACTCTTCAAATTATCCGCCCCAGCATTTT.

The V and J genes are TRBV25-1 and TRBJ2-1; 14 bases map to TRBD2. Germline V CDR1 and CDR2: MGHDK, SYGVNS. Trimming removed 3 bases from V and 5 bases from J; junction bases left unmatched: 3. The CDR3 extends over 16 amino acids. The CDR3 DNA follows: TGTGCCAGCAGTGACCCGACTAGCGGGGGGGACAATGAGCAGTTCTTC. Translating it yields CASSDPTSGGDNEQFF.